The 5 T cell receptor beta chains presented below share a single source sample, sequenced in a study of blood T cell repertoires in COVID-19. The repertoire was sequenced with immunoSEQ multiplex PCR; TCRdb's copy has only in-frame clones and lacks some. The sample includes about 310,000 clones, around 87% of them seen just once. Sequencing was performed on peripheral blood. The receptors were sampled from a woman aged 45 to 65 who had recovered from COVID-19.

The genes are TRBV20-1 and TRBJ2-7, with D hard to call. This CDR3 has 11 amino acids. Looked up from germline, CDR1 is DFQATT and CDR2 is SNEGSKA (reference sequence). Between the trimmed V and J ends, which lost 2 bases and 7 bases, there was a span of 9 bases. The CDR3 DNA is TGCAGTGCTAGAACAGACCGGGAGCAGTACTTC. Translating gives CSARTDREQYF.

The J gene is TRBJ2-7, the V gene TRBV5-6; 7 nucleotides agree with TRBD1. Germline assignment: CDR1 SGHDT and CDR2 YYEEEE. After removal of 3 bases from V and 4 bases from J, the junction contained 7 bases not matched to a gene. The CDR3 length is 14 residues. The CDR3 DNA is TGTGCCAGCAGCTATGACAGGGTACTATACGAGCAGTACTTC. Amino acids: CASSYDRVLYEQYF.

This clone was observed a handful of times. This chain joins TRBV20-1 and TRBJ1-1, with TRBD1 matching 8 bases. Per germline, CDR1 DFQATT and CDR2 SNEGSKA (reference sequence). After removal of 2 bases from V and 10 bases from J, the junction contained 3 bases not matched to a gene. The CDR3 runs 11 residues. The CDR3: CSARQGARAFF. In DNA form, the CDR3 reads TGCAGTGCTAGACAGGGGGCGCGAGCTTTCTTT.

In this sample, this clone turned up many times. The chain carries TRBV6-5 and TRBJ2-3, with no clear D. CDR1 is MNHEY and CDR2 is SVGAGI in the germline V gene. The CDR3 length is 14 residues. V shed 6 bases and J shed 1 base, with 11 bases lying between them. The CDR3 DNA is TGTGCCAGCAGCGGCGTCGGAGGCACAGATACGCAGTATTTT. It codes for CASSGVGGTDTQYF.

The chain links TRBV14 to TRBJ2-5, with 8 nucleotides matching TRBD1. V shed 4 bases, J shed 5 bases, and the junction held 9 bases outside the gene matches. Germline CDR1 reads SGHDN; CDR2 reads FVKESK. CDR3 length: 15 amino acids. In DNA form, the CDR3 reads TGTGCCAGCAGCCCCGGGACAGGAGGATACGAGACCCAGTACTTC. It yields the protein CASSPGTGGYETQYF. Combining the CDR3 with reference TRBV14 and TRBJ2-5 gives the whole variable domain EAGVTQFPSHSVIEKGQTVTLRCDPISGHDNLYWYRRVMGKEIKFLLHFVKESKQDESGMPNNRFLAERTGGTYSTLKVQPAELEDSGVYFCASSPGTGGYETQYFGPGTRLLVL.